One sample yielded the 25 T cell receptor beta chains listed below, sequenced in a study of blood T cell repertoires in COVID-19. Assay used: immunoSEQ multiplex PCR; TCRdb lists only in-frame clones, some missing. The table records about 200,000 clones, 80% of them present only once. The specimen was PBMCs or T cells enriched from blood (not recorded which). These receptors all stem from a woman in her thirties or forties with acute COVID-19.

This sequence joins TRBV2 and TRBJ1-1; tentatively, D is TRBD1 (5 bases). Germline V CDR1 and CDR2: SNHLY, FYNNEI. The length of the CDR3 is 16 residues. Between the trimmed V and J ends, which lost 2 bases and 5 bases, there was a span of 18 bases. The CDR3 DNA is TGTGCCAGCAGTGAACGCCCAGGGCTCTCTCTGACTGAAGCTTTCTTT. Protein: CASSERPGLSLTEAFF.

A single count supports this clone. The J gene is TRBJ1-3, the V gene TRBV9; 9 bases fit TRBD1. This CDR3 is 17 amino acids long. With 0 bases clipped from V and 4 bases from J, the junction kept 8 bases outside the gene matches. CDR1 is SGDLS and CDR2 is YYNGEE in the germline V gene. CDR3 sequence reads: CASSVEGDRENGNTIYF. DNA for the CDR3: TGTGCCAGCAGCGTAGAGGGGGACAGGGAGAACGGAAACACCATATATTTT.

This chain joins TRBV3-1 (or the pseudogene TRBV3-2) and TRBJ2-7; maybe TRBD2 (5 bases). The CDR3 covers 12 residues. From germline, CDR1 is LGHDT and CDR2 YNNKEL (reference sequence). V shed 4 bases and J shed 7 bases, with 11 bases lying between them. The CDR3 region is CASSPDSREQYF. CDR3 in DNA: TGTGCCAGCAGCCCGGACTCGAGGGAGCAGTACTTC.

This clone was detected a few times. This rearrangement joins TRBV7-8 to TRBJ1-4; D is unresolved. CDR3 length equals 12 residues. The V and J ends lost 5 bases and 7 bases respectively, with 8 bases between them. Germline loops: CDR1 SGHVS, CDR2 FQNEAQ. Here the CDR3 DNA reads TGTGCCAGCAGCCTCTATGGTGAAAAACTGTTTTTT. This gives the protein CASSLYGEKLFF.

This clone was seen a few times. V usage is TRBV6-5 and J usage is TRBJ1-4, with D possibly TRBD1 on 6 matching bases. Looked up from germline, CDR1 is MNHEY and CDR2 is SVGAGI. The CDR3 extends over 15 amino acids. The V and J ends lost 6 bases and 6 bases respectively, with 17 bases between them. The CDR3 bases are TGTGCCAGCAGATTCACCGCCCGGACAGATGAAAAACTGTTTTTT. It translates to CASRFTARTDEKLFF.

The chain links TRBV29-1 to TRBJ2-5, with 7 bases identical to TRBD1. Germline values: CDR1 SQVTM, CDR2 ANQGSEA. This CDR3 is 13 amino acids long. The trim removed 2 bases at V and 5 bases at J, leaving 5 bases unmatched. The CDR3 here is CSVELQGLETQYF. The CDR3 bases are TGCAGCGTTGAACTACAGGGGCTTGAGACCCAGTACTTC.

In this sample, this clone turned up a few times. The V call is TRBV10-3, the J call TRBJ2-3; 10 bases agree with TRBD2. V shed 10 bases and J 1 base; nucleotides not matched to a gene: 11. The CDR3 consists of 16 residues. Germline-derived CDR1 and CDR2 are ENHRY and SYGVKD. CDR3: CATGTSALKGTDTQYF. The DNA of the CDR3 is TGTGCCACAGGGACTAGCGCCCTAAAGGGCACAGATACGCAGTATTTT.

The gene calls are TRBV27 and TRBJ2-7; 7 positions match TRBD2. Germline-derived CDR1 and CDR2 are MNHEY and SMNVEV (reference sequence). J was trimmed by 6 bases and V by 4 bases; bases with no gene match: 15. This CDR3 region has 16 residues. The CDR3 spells CASSSIRAGTSVEQYF. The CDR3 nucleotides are TGTGCCAGCAGTTCCATAAGAGCGGGGACCTCTGTCGAGCAGTACTTC.

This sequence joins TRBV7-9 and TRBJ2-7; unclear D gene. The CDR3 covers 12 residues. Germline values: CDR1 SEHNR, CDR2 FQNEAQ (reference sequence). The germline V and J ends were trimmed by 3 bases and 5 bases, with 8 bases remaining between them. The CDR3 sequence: CASSFSSDEQYF. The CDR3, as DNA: TGTGCCAGCAGCTTTTCTTCGGACGAGCAGTACTTC.

The CDR3 sequence is CASSLELRQGEKLFF. CDR3 DNA: TGTGCCAGCAGCTTAGAATTAAGACAGGGTGAAAAACTGTTTTTT. The chain uses TRBV7-8 and TRBJ1-4; 7 bases agree with TRBD1. The junction had 6 bases not matched to a gene; V was cut back by 1 base and J by 7 bases. This CDR3 spans 15 amino acids. From germline, CDR1 is SGHVS and CDR2 FQNEAQ.

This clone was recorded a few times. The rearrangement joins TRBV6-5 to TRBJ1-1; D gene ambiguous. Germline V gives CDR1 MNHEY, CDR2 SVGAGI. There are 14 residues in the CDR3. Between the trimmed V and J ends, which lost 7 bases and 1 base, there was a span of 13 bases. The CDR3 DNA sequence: TGTGCCAGCAACCCACAGAGAGCGAACACTGAAGCTTTCTTT. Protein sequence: CASNPQRANTEAFF.

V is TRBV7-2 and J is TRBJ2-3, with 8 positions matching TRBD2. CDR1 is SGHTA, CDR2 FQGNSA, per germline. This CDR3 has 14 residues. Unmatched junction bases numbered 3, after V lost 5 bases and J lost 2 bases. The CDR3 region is CASSPGLVTDTQYF. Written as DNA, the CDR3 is TGTGCCAGCAGCCCGGGACTAGTCACAGATACGCAGTATTTT.

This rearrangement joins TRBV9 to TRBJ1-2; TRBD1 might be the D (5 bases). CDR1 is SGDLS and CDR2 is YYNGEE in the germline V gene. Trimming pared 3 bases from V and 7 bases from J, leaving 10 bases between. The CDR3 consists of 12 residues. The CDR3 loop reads CASSASGFGYTF. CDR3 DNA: TGTGCCAGCAGCGCTTCAGGGTTTGGCTACACCTTC.

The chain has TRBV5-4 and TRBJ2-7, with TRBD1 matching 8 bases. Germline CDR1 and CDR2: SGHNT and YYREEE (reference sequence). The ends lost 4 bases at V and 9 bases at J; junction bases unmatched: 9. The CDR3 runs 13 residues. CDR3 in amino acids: CASSPGQGAGQYF. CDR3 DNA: TGTGCCAGCAGCCCTGGACAGGGCGCAGGGCAGTACTTC.

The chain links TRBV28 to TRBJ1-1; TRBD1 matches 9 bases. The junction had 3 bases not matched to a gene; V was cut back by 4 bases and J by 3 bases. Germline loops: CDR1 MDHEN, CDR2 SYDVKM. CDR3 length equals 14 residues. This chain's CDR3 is CASSSQGAYTEAFF. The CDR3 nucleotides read TGTGCCAGCAGTTCACAGGGGGCGTACACTGAAGCTTTCTTT.

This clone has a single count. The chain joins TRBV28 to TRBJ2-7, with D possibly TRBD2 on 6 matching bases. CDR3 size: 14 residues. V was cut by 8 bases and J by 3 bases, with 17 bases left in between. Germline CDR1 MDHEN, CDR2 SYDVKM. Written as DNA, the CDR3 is TGTGCCAGCCGGACGGGGGAATGGGTCTACGAGCAGTACTTC. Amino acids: CASRTGEWVYEQYF.

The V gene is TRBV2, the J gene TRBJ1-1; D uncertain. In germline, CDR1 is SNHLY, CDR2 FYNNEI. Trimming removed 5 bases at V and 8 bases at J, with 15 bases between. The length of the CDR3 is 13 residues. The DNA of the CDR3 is TGTGCCAGCAGTTTGGGCCTCTCCACCGAAGCTTTCTTT. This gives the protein CASSLGLSTEAFF.

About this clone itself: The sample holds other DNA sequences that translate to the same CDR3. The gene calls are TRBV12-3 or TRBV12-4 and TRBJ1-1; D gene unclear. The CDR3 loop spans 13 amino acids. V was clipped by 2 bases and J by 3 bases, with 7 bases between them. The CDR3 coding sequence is TGTGCCAGCAGTTTAAACGGGGACACTGAAGCTTTCTTT. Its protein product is CASSLNGDTEAFF.

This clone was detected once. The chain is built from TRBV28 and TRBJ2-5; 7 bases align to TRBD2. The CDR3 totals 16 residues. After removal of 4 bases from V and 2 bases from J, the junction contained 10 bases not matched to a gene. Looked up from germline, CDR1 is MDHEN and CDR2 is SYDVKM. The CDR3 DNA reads TGTGCCAGCAGTTCCCGGGACTACTCACCGCAAGAGACCCAGTACTTC. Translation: CASSSRDYSPQETQYF.

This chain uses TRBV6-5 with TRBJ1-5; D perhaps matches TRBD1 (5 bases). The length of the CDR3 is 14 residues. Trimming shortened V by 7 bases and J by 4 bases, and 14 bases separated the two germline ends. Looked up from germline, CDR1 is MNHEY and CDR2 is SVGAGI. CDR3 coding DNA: TGTGCCAGCACCGCAGGGCTAGGAAATCAGCCCCAGCATTTT. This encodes CASTAGLGNQPQHF.

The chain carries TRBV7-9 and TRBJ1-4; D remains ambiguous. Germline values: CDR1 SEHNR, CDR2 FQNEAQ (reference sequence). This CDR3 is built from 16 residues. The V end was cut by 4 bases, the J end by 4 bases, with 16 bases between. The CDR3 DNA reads TGTGCCAGCAGCTCGGGAACTGGACGGTTTAATGAAAAACTGTTTTTT. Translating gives CASSSGTGRFNEKLFF.

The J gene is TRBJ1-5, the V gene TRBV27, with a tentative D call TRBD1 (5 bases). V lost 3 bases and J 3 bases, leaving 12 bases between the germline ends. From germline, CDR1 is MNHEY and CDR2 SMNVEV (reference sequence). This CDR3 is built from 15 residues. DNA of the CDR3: TGTGCCAGCAGTTTTCGACGGGGGGACAATCAGCCCCAGCATTTT. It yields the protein CASSFRRGDNQPQHF.

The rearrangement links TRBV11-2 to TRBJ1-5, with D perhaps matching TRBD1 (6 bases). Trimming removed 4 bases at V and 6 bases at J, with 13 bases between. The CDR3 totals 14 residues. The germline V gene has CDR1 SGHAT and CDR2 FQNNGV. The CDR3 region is CASSSRPTGQPQHF. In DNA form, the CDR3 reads TGTGCCAGCAGCTCTAGGCCGACAGGTCAGCCCCAGCATTTT.

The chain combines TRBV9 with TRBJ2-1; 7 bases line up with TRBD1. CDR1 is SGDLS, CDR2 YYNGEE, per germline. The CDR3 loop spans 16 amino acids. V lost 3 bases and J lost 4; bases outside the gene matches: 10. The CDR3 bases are TGTGCCAGCAGCGCCGTGACAGGGCTGGGGTACAATGAGCAGTTCTTC. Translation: CASSAVTGLGYNEQFF.

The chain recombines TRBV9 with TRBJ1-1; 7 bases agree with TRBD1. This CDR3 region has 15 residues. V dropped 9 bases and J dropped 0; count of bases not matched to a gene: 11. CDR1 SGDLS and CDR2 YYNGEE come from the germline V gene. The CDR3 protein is CATRNPGQLNTEAFF. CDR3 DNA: TGTGCCACTCGTAATCCGGGACAGTTGAACACTGAAGCTTTCTTT.